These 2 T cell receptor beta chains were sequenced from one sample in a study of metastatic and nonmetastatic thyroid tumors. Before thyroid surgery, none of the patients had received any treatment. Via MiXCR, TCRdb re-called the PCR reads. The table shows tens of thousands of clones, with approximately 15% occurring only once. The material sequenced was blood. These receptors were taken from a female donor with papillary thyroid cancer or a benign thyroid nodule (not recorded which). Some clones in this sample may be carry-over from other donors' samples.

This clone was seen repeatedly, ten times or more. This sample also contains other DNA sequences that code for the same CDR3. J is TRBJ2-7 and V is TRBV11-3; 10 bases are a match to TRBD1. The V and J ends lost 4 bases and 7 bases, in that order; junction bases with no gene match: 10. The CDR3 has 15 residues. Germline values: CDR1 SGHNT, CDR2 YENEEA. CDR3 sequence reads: CASSSGQGTLREQYF. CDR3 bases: TGTGCCAGCAGCTCGGGACAGGGGACCCTGAGGGAGCAGTACTTC. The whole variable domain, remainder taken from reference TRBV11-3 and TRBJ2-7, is EAGVVQSPRYKIIEKKQPVAFWCNPISGHNTLYWYLQNLGQGPELLIRYENEEAVDDSQLPKDRFSAERLKGVDSTLKIQPAELGDSAVYLCASSSGQGTLREQYFGPGTRLTVT.

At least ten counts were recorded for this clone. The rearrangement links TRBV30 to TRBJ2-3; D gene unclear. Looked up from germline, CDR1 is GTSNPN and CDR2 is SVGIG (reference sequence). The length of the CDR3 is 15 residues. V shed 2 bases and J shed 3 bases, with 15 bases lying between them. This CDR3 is CAWSSGGVATDTQYF. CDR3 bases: TGTGCCTGGAGTTCCGGTGGGGTGGCGACAGATACGCAGTATTTT.